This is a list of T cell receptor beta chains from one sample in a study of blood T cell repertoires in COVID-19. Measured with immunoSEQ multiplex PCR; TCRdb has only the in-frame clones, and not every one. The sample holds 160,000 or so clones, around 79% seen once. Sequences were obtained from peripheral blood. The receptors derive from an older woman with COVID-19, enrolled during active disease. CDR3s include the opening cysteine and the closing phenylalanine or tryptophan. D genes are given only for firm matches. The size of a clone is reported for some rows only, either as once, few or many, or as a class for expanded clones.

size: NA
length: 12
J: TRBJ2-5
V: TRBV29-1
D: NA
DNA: TGCAGCGTTGAACTAGCGCAAGAGACCCAGTACTTC
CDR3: CSVELAQETQYF

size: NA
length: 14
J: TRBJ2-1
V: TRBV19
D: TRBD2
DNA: TGTGCCAGTAGTAGTAGCGGGGGGGCTTGGGAGCAGTTCTTC
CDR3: CASSSSGGAWEQFF

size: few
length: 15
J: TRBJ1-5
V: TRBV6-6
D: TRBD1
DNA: TGTGCCAGCAGTTCGATGGACAGGAGCAATCAGCCCCAGCATTTT
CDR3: CASSSMDRSNQPQHF

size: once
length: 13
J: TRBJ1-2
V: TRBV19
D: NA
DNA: TGTGCCAGTAGCCCTAGGGGGAACTATGGCTACACCTTC
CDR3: CASSPRGNYGYTF

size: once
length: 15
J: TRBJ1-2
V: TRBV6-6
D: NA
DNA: TGTGCCAGCAGTTACTCGGGGCCCGCTAACTATGGCTACACCTTC
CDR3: CASSYSGPANYGYTF

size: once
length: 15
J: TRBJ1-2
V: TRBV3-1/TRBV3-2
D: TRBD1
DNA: TGTGCCAGCAGCCCCATCGGACAGGGGGGCTATGGCTACACCTTC
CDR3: CASSPIGQGGYGYTF

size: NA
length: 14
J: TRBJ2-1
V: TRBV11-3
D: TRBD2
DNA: TGTGCCAGCAGCCCAGGGAGGGGAAGCAATGAGCAGTTCTTC
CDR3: CASSPGRGSNEQFF

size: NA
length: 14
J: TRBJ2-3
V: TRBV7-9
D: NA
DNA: TGTGCCAGCAACCCGGAGGAGCTCACAGATACGCAGTATTTT
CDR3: CASNPEELTDTQYF

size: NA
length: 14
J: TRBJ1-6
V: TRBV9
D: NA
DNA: TGTGCCAGCAGCGGACTGGCGGGTAATTCACCCCTCCACTTT
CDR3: CASSGLAGNSPLHF

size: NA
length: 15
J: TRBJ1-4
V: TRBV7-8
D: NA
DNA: TGTGCCAGCAGCTTAGCGGAGCTACCTAATGAAAAACTGTTTTTT
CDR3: CASSLAELPNEKLFF

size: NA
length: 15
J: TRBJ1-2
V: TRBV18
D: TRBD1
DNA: TGTGCCAGCTCACCAGGGGGACAGGGGGCAGGAGGCTACACCTTC
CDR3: CASSPGGQGAGGYTF

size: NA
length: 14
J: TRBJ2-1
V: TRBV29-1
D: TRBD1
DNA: TGCAGCGCTCGGGACAGGGGTGGTTACAATGAGCAGTTCTTC
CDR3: CSARDRGGYNEQFF

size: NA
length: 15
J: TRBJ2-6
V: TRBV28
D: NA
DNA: TGTGCCAGCAGTATCACAGGGACCGGGGCCAACGTCCTGACTTTC
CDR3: CASSITGTGANVLTF

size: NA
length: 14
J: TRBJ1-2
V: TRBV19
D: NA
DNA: TGTGCCAGTAGTCCGCGGGGCATTGGCTATGGCTACACCTTC
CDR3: CASSPRGIGYGYTF

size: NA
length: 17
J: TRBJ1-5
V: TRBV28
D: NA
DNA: TGTGCCAGCAGTCTCCCAATCGCCAGAATTGGCAATCAGCCCCAGCATTTT
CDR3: CASSLPIARIGNQPQHF

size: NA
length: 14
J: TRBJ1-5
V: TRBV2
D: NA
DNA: TGTGCCAGCAGTGAGTTGGCGGGGGCAGGGCCCCAGCATTTT
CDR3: CASSELAGAGPQHF

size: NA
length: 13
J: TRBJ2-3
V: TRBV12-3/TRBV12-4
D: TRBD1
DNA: TGTGCCAGCAGGAGACAGGGAACAGATACGCAGTATTTT
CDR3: CASRRQGTDTQYF

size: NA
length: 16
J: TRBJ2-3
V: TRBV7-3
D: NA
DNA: TGTGCCAGCAGCCAGGGGGGACTTCGAGAAAGGAATACGCAGTATTTT
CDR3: CASSQGGLRERNTQYF

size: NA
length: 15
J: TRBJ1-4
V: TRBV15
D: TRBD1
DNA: TGTGCCACCAGCAGAGATGGACAGGGTCCTGAAAAACTGTTTTTT
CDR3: CATSRDGQGPEKLFF

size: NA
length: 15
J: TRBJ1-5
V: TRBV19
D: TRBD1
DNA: TGTGCCAGTAGTCCTTGGGACAGGGGCAATCAGCCCCAGCATTTT
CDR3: CASSPWDRGNQPQHF

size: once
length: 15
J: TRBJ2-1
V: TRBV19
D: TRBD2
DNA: TGTGCCAGTAGTTCCCCGGGACTAGCGAAGGATGAGCAGTTCTTC
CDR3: CASSSPGLAKDEQFF

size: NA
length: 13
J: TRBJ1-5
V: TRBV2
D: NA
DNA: TGTGCCAGCAGTGTGGGCTACAATCAGCCCCAGCATTTT
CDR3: CASSVGYNQPQHF

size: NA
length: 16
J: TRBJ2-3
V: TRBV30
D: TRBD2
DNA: TGTGCCTGGAGTACAATGCGGACTAGCGGGAGAAGTACGCAGTATTTT
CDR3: CAWSTMRTSGRSTQYF

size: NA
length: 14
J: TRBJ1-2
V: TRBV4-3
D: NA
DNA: TGCGCCAGCAGCCAAGCGACAGCCCCTTATGGCTACACCTTC
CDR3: CASSQATAPYGYTF

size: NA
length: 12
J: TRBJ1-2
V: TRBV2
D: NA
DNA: TGTGCCAGCAGTGACGGAGGGGCCAGTGGGACCTTC
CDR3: CASSDGGASGTF

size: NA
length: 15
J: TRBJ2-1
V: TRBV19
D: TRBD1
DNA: TGTGCCAGTAGGCGACGGGGACAGGTATTTCGTGAGCAGTTCTTC
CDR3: CASRRRGQVFREQFF